These T cell receptor beta chains were read from a single sample in a study of T-cell reconstitution after alpha-beta-depleted transplantation in children. MiXCR, applied by TCRdb to the PCR reads, yields one record per CDR3 protein. The data contain 200,000 to 300,000 distinct CDR3 sequences, around 25% of them seen just once; the ten biggest clones take up roughly 2.6%. Sequencing used PBMCs, obtained before TCRalphabeta/CD19-depleted stem cell transplant. The source of these receptors is a girl aged 2-10 years with Fanconi anemia, due to receive a stem cell transplant. The CDR3 runs from the conserved cysteine through the conserved F or W. Fields, in order: J gene, V gene, D gene, clone size, CDR3 protein, CDR3 DNA. The D gene is left open where the match is weak. A row's size may be missing; if present it is once, few, many or a size class.

TRBJ2-1	TRBV5-5	TRBD2	few	CASSFGTMYNEQFF	TGTGCCAGCAGCTTTGGGACTATGTACAATGAGCAGTTCTTC
TRBJ1-5	TRBV5-1	.	few	CASSSGEYSNQPQHF	TGCGCCAGCAGCAGTGGGGAGTATAGCAATCAGCCCCAGCATTTT
TRBJ1-1	TRBV18	TRBD1	.	CASSPRQGEWAFF	TGTGCCAGCTCACCAAGACAGGGGGAGTGGGCTTTCTTT
TRBJ2-7	TRBV7-9	TRBD1	.	CASSLVSKTGHYEQYF	TGTGCCAGCAGCTTAGTCTCGAAGACAGGGCACTACGAGCAGTACTTC
TRBJ2-7	TRBV20-1	TRBD2	many	CSARSGISYEQYF	TGCAGTGCTAGGAGCGGGATCTCCTACGAGCAGTACTTC
TRBJ1-1	TRBV12-3/TRBV12-4	.	many	CASSLDRVNTEAFF	TGTGCCAGCAGTTTAGACAGAGTGAACACTGAAGCTTTCTTT
TRBJ2-7	TRBV12-3/TRBV12-4	TRBD1	.	CASSLTGFSYEQYF	TGTGCCAGCAGTCTGACAGGGTTCTCCTACGAGCAGTACTTC
TRBJ2-3	TRBV6-5	TRBD2	many	CASSFRTSGRPDTQYF	TGTGCCAGCAGTTTCCGGACTAGCGGGAGACCAGATACGCAGTATTTT
TRBJ2-3	TRBV30	.	few	CAWSAEDTQYF	TGTGCCTGGAGTGCCGAAGATACGCAGTATTTT
TRBJ2-1	TRBV5-5	TRBD2	many	CASSWLLAGGEQFF	TGTGCCAGCAGCTGGCTACTAGCGGGGGGAGAGCAGTTCTTC
TRBJ2-1	TRBV20-1	TRBD1	.	CSARDREEYNEQFF	TGCAGTGCTAGGGACAGGGAGGAGTACAATGAGCAGTTCTTC
TRBJ2-1	TRBV20-1	TRBD2	many	CSALSGREGPMNEQFF	TGCAGTGCTCTCTCGGGGCGGGAGGGCCCAATGAATGAGCAGTTCTTC
TRBJ2-2	TRBV29-1	.	many	CSVQTVNTGELFF	TGCAGCGTGCAGACAGTAAACACCGGGGAGCTGTTTTTT
TRBJ2-1	TRBV7-2	TRBD2	few	CASSYSGRAYNEQFF	TGTGCCAGCAGCTATAGCGGGAGGGCCTACAATGAGCAGTTCTTC
TRBJ2-1	TRBV20-1	.	.	CSARALNEQFF	TGCAGTGCTCGCGCCCTCAATGAGCAGTTCTTC
TRBJ2-1	TRBV7-6	TRBD2	few	CASSPPGLAGREQFF	TGTGCCAGCAGCCCACCGGGACTAGCGGGAAGGGAGCAGTTCTTC
TRBJ2-7	TRBV5-4	TRBD1	.	CASSHWDSPYEQYF	TGTGCCAGCAGCCATTGGGACAGTCCCTACGAGCAGTACTTC
TRBJ2-1	TRBV29-1	.	many	CSVDGGSRYNEQFF	TGCAGCGTTGATGGGGGGAGTAGGTACAATGAGCAGTTCTTC
TRBJ2-7	TRBV28	TRBD2	.	CASSGAGGSLEQYF	TGTGCCAGCAGCGGAGCGGGAGGATCCCTCGAGCAGTACTTC
TRBJ2-1	TRBV20-1	.	many	CSARDLNEQFF	TGCAGTGCTAGAGATCTGAATGAGCAGTTCTTC
TRBJ2-3	TRBV20-1	.	few	CSARGRGSTDTQYF	TGCAGTGCCCGGGGGAGGGGGAGCACAGATACGCAGTATTTT
TRBJ2-2	TRBV11-1	TRBD1	.	CASSLTFRRTGANTGELFF	TGTGCCAGCAGCTTAACTTTTAGACGGACAGGCGCGAACACCGGGGAGCTGTTTTTT
TRBJ1-5	TRBV20-1	.	many	CSAARNSNQPQHF	TGCAGTGCAGCAAGGAATAGCAATCAGCCCCAGCATTTT
TRBJ2-3	TRBV12-3/TRBV12-4	.	.	CASSLAPTDTQYF	TGTGCCAGCAGTTTAGCGCCAACAGATACGCAGTATTTT
TRBJ2-3	TRBV20-1	.	few	CSASTSPNTDTQYF	TGCAGTGCAAGCACAAGTCCCAACACAGATACGCAGTATTTT
TRBJ2-4	TRBV20-1	TRBD1	.	CSARSGQGIFQYF	TGCAGTGCTAGAAGCGGACAGGGGATCTTTCAGTACTTC
TRBJ2-1	TRBV12-3/TRBV12-4	.	many	CASRRIGEQFF	TGTGCCAGCAGACGAATAGGTGAGCAGTTCTTC
TRBJ1-1	TRBV6-5	.	many	CASSYSGAQGEAFF	TGTGCCAGCAGTTACTCTGGAGCGCAAGGGGAAGCTTTCTTT
TRBJ2-5	TRBV6-5	.	few	CASSYAGRVETQYF	TGTGCCAGCAGTTACGCCGGTAGGGTAGAGACCCAGTACTTC
TRBJ2-3	TRBV7-2	.	many	CASSEDFTDTQYF	TGTGCCAGCAGCGAGGACTTTACAGATACGCAGTATTTT
TRBJ2-7	TRBV20-1	TRBD2	few	CSADPAGVVYEQYF	TGCAGTGCTGACCCAGCGGGAGTCGTCTACGAGCAGTACTTC
TRBJ2-5	TRBV20-1	TRBD2	many	CSAERGGQETQYF	TGCAGTGCTGAACGGGGGGGGCAAGAGACCCAGTACTTC